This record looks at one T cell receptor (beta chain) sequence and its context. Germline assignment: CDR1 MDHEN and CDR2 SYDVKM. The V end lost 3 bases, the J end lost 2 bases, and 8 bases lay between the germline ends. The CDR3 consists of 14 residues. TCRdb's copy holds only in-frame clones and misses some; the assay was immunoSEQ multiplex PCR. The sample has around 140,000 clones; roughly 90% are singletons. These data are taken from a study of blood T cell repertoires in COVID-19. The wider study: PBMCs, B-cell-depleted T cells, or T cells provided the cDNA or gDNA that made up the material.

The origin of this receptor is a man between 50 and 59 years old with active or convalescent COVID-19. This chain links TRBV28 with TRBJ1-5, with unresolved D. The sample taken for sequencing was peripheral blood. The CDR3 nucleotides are TGTGCCAGCAGTTTCGCCAGCGGCAATCAGCCCCAGCATTTT. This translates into CASSFASGNQPQHF. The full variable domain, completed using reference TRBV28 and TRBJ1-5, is DVKVTQSSRYLVKRTGEKVFLECVQDMDHENMFWYRQDPGLGLRLIYFSYDVKMKEKGDIPEGYSVSREKKERFSLILESASTNQTSMYLCASSFASGNQPQHFGDGTRLSIL.